This passage covers 28 T cell receptor beta chains from one sample sequenced in a study of blood T cell repertoires in COVID-19 (dated by TCRdb to the early 2020s). Libraries were prepared through the immunoSEQ multiplex PCR assay. TCRdb mirrors the immuneACCESS table, restricted to in-frame sequences. Some clones are absent from its copies; in checked studies, under half trace to an unresolved V gene, and the reason for the others is unknown. This sample has some 190,000 clones in its table, and roughly 84% of those were observed once. The ten largest clones add up to about 4.9% of the sample. The sequenced sample was peripheral blood. The origin of the receptors is a woman aged 80 or over with acute or convalescent COVID-19.

There are a few counts of this clone. The genes are TRBV24-1 and TRBJ2-2; 12 positions agree with TRBD2. CDR1 is KGHDR and CDR2 is SFDVKD in the germline V gene. V was clipped by 5 bases and J by 5 bases; unmatched bases: 14. This CDR3 spans 19 amino acids. This CDR3 reads CATSGNGLAGRAGTGELFF. CDR3 coding DNA: TGTGCCACCAGTGGTAACGGACTAGCGGGAAGAGCAGGGACCGGGGAGCTGTTTTTT.

The CDR3 loop is CASSRQLYNEQFF. Written as DNA, the CDR3 is TGTGCCAGCAGCCGACAACTCTACAATGAGCAGTTCTTC. This chain connects TRBV12-3 or TRBV12-4 to TRBJ2-1, with no clear D. Trimming cost V 6 bases and J 3 bases, with 9 bases left between them. There are 13 residues in the CDR3.

This sequence joins TRBV19 and TRBJ1-6, with TRBD1 matching 8 bases. Per germline, CDR1 LNHDA and CDR2 SQIVND (reference sequence). The junction had 11 bases not matched to a gene; V was cut back by 3 bases and J by 7 bases. The CDR3 runs to 17 residues. The CDR3 here is CASSIMTGAGRNSPLHF. As DNA, the CDR3 is TGTGCCAGTAGTATTATGACAGGGGCCGGGAGAAATTCACCCCTCCACTTT.

V and J are TRBV7-2 and TRBJ2-2; 8 nucleotides align to TRBD1. The CDR3 is 16 residues long. CDR1 and CDR2 (germline): SGHTA, FQGNSA. Germline trimming cut 2 bases from V and 7 bases from J; bases unmatched to any gene: 9. This CDR3 is CASSLQGALIDGELFF. The DNA of the CDR3 is TGTGCCAGCAGCTTACAGGGGGCGCTTATCGACGGGGAGCTGTTTTTT.

The chain joins TRBV27 to TRBJ1-4; D gene unclear. The CDR3 totals 14 residues. Between the trimmed V and J ends, which lost 0 bases and 3 bases, there was a span of 5 bases. Per the germline V gene, CDR1 is MNHEY and CDR2 is SMNVEV (reference sequence). The CDR3 spells CASSLSSSNEKLFF. CDR3 DNA: TGTGCCAGCAGTTTATCGTCCTCTAATGAAAAACTGTTTTTT. Together with reference TRBV27 and TRBJ1-4, the CDR3 gives the full variable domain: EAQVTQNPRYLITVTGKKLTVTCSQNMNHEYMSWYRQDPGLGLRQIYYSMNVEVTDKGDVPEGYKVSRKEKRNFPLILESPSPNQTSLYFCASSLSSSNEKLFFGSGTQLSVL.

V is TRBV6-1 and J is TRBJ1-1, with unresolved D. The CDR3 covers 15 residues. The germline V gene encodes CDR1 MNHNS and CDR2 SASEGT. V lost 0 bases, J lost 3 bases, and 11 bases lay in between. CDR3 coding DNA: TGTGCCAGCAGTGAAGCTTACGGAGGGTACACTGAAGCTTTCTTT. Residues: CASSEAYGGYTEAFF.

J is TRBJ2-6 and V is TRBV2; the D is unclear. The germline V and J ends were trimmed by 7 bases and 1 base, with 5 bases remaining between them. The CDR3 is 13 amino acids. The V gene's germline CDR1 is SNHLY and CDR2 FYNNEI. The DNA for the CDR3 is TGTGCCAGCAAGGAGTCTGGGGCCAACGTCCTGACTTTC. As protein: CASKESGANVLTF.

The chain is built from TRBV7-9 and TRBJ2-1, with D maybe TRBD1 (6 bases). Germline V gives CDR1 SEHNR, CDR2 FQNEAQ (reference sequence). There are 14 residues in the CDR3. V shed 3 bases and J shed 3 bases, with 9 bases lying between them. The CDR3 DNA reads TGTGCCAGCAGCTTCGGACAGAGCTACAATGAGCAGTTCTTC. It is translated as CASSFGQSYNEQFF.

This rearrangement joins TRBV28 to TRBJ2-1; 9 bases are a match to TRBD2. With 7 bases clipped from V and 3 bases from J, the junction kept 13 bases outside the gene matches. The CDR3 extends over 17 amino acids. Per germline, CDR1 MDHEN and CDR2 SYDVKM. The CDR3 loop reads CASTRIPGLANYNEQFF. CDR3 in DNA: TGTGCCAGCACTAGAATTCCGGGACTAGCAAACTACAATGAGCAGTTCTTC.

The V gene is TRBV4-3, the J gene TRBJ2-3, with 7 bases that match TRBD2. There are 18 residues in the CDR3. Germline-derived CDR1 and CDR2 are LGHNA and YSLEER. The ends lost 6 bases at V and 0 bases at J; junction bases unmatched: 15. Here the CDR3 DNA reads TGCGCCAGCAGAAAGTTTCCGGGAGGTTCAACTAGCACAGATACGCAGTATTTT. Protein sequence: CASRKFPGGSTSTDTQYF.

V and J are TRBV6-4 and TRBJ1-3; 10 bases match TRBD1. CDR3 length equals 18 residues. Germline trimming cut 5 bases from V and 3 bases from J; bases unmatched to any gene: 13. Looked up from germline, CDR1 is MRHNA and CDR2 is SNTAGT. The CDR3 DNA reads as TGTGCCAGCAGTCCTTATGCATCGGGACAGGGGAGTGGAAACACCATATATTTT. Protein sequence: CASSPYASGQGSGNTIYF.

The V and J genes are TRBV4-1 and TRBJ1-5, with D uncertain. V was pared by 4 bases and J by 6 bases, with 13 bases between. This CDR3 is built from 14 residues. Per germline, CDR1 MGHRA and CDR2 YSYEKL. The CDR3 DNA reads as TGCGCCAGCAGCCCTAGCGGGATTCCTCAGCCCCAGCATTTT. Translation gives CASSPSGIPQPQHF.

The chain uses TRBV5-5 and TRBJ1-4, with 8 bases that match TRBD1. There are 18 residues in the CDR3. V lost 4 bases to trimming and J lost 8 bases; unmatched junction nucleotides: 19. Germline CDR1 SGHKS, CDR2 YYEKEE (reference sequence). As DNA, the CDR3 is TGTGCCAGCAGCCCCCGGACCGGACAGGGTTTGGGAGGAGAAAAACTGTTTTTT. Amino acids: CASSPRTGQGLGGEKLFF.

The chain combines TRBV5-1 with TRBJ1-2; 7 bases are a match to TRBD1. Germline CDR1 reads SGHRS; CDR2 reads YFSETQ. CDR3 size: 15 residues. Trimming at V came to 4 bases and at J to 2 bases, leaving 8 bases not matched to a gene. The CDR3 here is CASSPGDSQNYGYTF. As DNA, the CDR3 is TGCGCCAGCAGCCCGGGGGACAGCCAAAACTATGGCTACACCTTC.

This chain joins TRBV20-1 and TRBJ2-3; tentative D call: TRBD1 (6 bases). The V gene lost 3 bases and the J gene lost 5 bases, with 12 bases spanning the gap. This CDR3 is built from 13 residues. Germline assignment: CDR1 DFQATT and CDR2 SNEGSKA (reference sequence). CDR3 nucleotide sequence: TGCAGTGCTAGTCAGGACAGAGGAGATACGCAGTATTTT. It encodes CSASQDRGDTQYF.

The chain couples TRBV30 to TRBJ2-7; the match to TRBD1 covers 10 bases. The CDR3 has 14 residues. V lost 0 bases, J lost 6 bases, and 5 bases stayed unmatched. CDR1 and CDR2 (germline): GTSNPN, SVGIG (reference sequence). CDR3 residues: CAWSVGQGEGEQYF. The CDR3 DNA reads TGTGCCTGGAGTGTAGGACAGGGGGAAGGCGAGCAGTACTTC.

The genes are TRBV7-9 and TRBJ1-2; D is uncertain. There are 14 residues in the CDR3. The germline CDR1 and CDR2 sequences are SEHNR and FQNEAQ (reference sequence). V shed 2 bases and J shed 2 bases, with 9 bases lying between them. Written as DNA, the CDR3 is TGTGCCAGCAGCTTATTGGGCAGCAACTATGGCTACACCTTC. Protein product: CASSLLGSNYGYTF.

V usage is TRBV28 and J usage is TRBJ1-4; D remains unclear. V lost 8 bases and J lost 13, with 23 bases in between. The CDR3 is 14 residues long. CDR1 is MDHEN and CDR2 is SYDVKM in the germline V gene. Here the CDR3 DNA reads TGTGCCAGCGGAGGGAATGAGGTCTATGTTGGACTGTTTTTT. It encodes CASGGNEVYVGLFF.

The chain has TRBV19 and TRBJ1-3; no definite D call. The V and J ends lost 4 bases and 0 bases respectively, with 10 bases between them. Germline CDR1 is LNHDA and CDR2 is SQIVND (reference sequence). The CDR3 sequence is 15 residues long. CDR3: CASSTLQSSGNTIYF. The CDR3, as DNA: TGTGCCAGTAGTACGCTACAGAGCTCTGGAAACACCATATATTTT.

In nucleotides, the CDR3 is TGTGCCAGCAGCAAAGGGCAGCTAGAGGGAGACACTGAAGCTTTCTTT. As protein: CASSKGQLEGDTEAFF. The chain carries TRBV21-1 and TRBJ1-1. TRBV21-1 is designated a pseudogene. The CDR3 runs 16 residues.

A single count supports this clone. The gene calls are TRBV6-2 or TRBV6-3 and TRBJ1-1; D is perhaps TRBD1 (5 bases). Germline V gene sequence: CDR1 MNHEY, CDR2 SVGEGT. With 0 bases removed from V and 1 base from J, the gap between germline ends came to 18 bases. The CDR3 consists of 18 residues. The chain's CDR3 is CASSYSEGRASWNTEAFF. The CDR3 coding sequence is TGTGCCAGCAGTTACTCGGAGGGCAGGGCGTCATGGAACACTGAAGCTTTCTTT.

The CDR3: CASSPPGQSYEQYF. The DNA for the CDR3 is TGTGCCAGCTCACCACCGGGGCAGTCCTACGAGCAGTACTTC. This rearrangement joins TRBV18 to TRBJ2-7; D may be TRBD1 (5 bases). CDR1 is KGHSH, CDR2 LQKENI, per germline. V was clipped by 0 bases and J by 1 base, with 7 bases between them. The CDR3 covers 14 residues.

The V call is TRBV5-6, the J call TRBJ2-5, with TRBD1 identical over 10 bases. The CDR3 is made up of 14 amino acids. With V trimmed by 7 bases and J by 3 bases, 6 bases remained unmatched. Germline CDR1 reads SGHDT; CDR2 reads YYEEEE. Here the CDR3 reads CASLMTGGKETQYF. The CDR3 region has the DNA TGTGCCAGCCTTATGACAGGGGGCAAAGAGACCCAGTACTTC. Full variable domain (rest looked up from reference TRBV5-6 and TRBJ2-5): DAGVTQSPTHLIKTRGQQVTLRCSPKSGHDTVSWYQQALGQGPQFIFQYYEEEERQRGNFPDRFSGHQFPNYSSELNVNALLLGDSALYLCASLMTGGKETQYFGPGTRLLVL.

V gene TRBV11-2 combines with J gene TRBJ2-1; perhaps TRBD1 as D (5 bases). Trimming removed 7 bases at V and 10 bases at J, with 11 bases between. The CDR3 runs to 11 residues. Germline assignment: CDR1 SGHAT and CDR2 FQNNGV. The DNA for the CDR3 is TGTGCCAGCACCCCAAGGGGAGAGCAGTTCTTC. This codes for CASTPRGEQFF.

The chain carries TRBV20-1 and TRBJ1-5; tentatively, D is TRBD1 (5 bases). CDR1 DFQATT and CDR2 SNEGSKA come from the germline V gene (reference sequence). The CDR3 is made up of 13 amino acids. The V and J ends lost 3 bases and 9 bases respectively, with 15 bases between them. CDR3 protein: CSASPGGVRPQHF. CDR3 bases: TGCAGTGCTAGTCCCGGAGGGGTCCGGCCCCAGCATTTT.

The chain employs TRBV7-3 and TRBJ2-6, with D unclear. The V end lost 0 bases, the J end lost 3 bases, and 6 bases lay between the germline ends. The CDR3 consists of 15 residues. CDR1 is SGHTA, CDR2 FQGTGA, per germline. This CDR3 is CASSLTPGGANVLTF. The CDR3 region has the DNA TGTGCCAGCAGCTTAACCCCGGGTGGGGCCAACGTCCTGACTTTC.

The V and J genes are TRBV5-1 and TRBJ1-2; D call uncertain. Germline V lookup: CDR1 SGHRS, CDR2 YFSETQ. CDR3 size: 15 residues. V lost 4 bases to trimming and J lost 7 bases, with 20 bases between them. The CDR3 DNA is TGCGCCAGCAGCCCGCGGGAGGGCCTACCTAGTGGCTACACCTTC. Translated, it gives CASSPREGLPSGYTF.

This chain links TRBV5-8 with TRBJ1-2; possible D gene TRBD1, 5 bases. The CDR3 contains 17 residues. Germline V gene sequence: CDR1 SGHTS, CDR2 YDEGEE. V lost 4 bases, J lost 4 bases, and 23 bases lay in between. CDR3 DNA: TGTGCCAGCAGCGGCGGACAATTCCTTTCCCTTAGCTATGGCTACACCTTC. Protein sequence: CASSGGQFLSLSYGYTF.